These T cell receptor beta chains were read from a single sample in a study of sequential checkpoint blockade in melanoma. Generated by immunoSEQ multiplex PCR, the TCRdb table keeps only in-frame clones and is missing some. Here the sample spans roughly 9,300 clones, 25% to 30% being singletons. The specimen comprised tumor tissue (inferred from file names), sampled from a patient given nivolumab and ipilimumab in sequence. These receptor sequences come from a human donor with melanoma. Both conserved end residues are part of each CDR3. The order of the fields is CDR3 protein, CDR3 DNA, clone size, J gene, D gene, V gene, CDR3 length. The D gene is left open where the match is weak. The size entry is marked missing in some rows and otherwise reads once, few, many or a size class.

CASSWEGREQFF,TGTGCCAGCAGTTGGGAAGGAAGGGAGCAGTTCTTC,.,TRBJ2-1,.,TRBV28,12
CASSPPDGNLYNSPLHF,TGTGCCAGCAGCCCCCCCGACGGTAACCTCTATAATTCACCCCTCCACTTT,medium-sized,TRBJ1-6,.,TRBV28,17
CASSQGGGNQPQHF,TGTGCCAGCTCCCAGGGGGGAGGCAATCAGCCCCAGCATTTT,.,TRBJ1-5,TRBD1,TRBV18,14
CASSLSTLSTVNYGYTF,TGTGCCAGCAGTTTATCGACACTGTCGACGGTTAACTATGGCTACACCTTC,many,TRBJ1-2,.,TRBV6-8,17
CASNRDSLGEQYF,TGTGCCAGCAACCGGGACAGCTTGGGGGAGCAGTACTTC,few,TRBJ2-7,TRBD1,TRBV9,13
CASSPLGQGTGGYTF,TGTGCCAGCAGTCCACTGGGCCAGGGGACTGGAGGCTACACCTTC,.,TRBJ1-2,.,TRBV6-8,15
CSVGGQGGWDTEAFF,TGCAGCGTTGGGGGACAGGGAGGTTGGGACACTGAAGCTTTCTTT,.,TRBJ1-1,TRBD1,TRBV29-1,15
CASSQRDVTNTGELFF,TGCGCCAGCAGCCAACGGGACGTTACTAACACCGGGGAGCTGTTTTTT,.,TRBJ2-2,.,TRBV4-1,16
CASSLVPGRDSPLHF,TGCGCCAGCAGCTTGGTCCCAGGGCGTGATTCACCCCTCCACTTT,.,TRBJ1-6,.,TRBV5-1,15
CASSILADTQYF,TGTGCCAGTAGTATTTTGGCAGATACGCAGTATTTT,.,TRBJ2-3,.,TRBV19,12
CSVEDIGRGYGYTF,TGCAGCGTTGAAGATATCGGCAGGGGGTATGGCTACACCTTC,.,TRBJ1-2,TRBD1,TRBV29-1,14
CASTPIPGSGANVLTF,TGTGCCAGCACCCCCATCCCGGGTTCTGGGGCCAACGTCCTGACTTTC,.,TRBJ2-6,.,TRBV12-5,16
CASSLLYLRGASTDTQYF,TGTGCCAGCAGCTTGCTCTATTTGCGGGGGGCTTCCACAGATACGCAGTATTTT,many,TRBJ2-3,TRBD2,TRBV7-7,18
CATRMVTEAFF,TGTGCCACCAGGATGGTCACTGAAGCTTTCTTT,.,TRBJ1-1,.,TRBV12-5,11
CASSQTGGFNQPQHF,TGTGCCAGCAGCCAAACAGGGGGTTTCAATCAGCCCCAGCATTTT,few,TRBJ1-5,TRBD1,TRBV9,15
CASSLASASYGYTF,TGTGCCAGCAGCTTGGCCTCAGCCAGCTATGGCTACACCTTC,.,TRBJ1-2,.,TRBV11-3,14
CAIRGQGREYEQYF,TGTGCCATCAGGGGACAGGGTAGGGAGTACGAGCAGTACTTC,.,TRBJ2-7,TRBD1,TRBV6-8,14
CASSLGPGSSNQPQHF,TGCGCCAGCAGCTTGGGGCCGGGATCAAGCAATCAGCCCCAGCATTTT,.,TRBJ1-5,.,TRBV5-1,16
CASSLRGGDQPQHF,TGCGCCAGCAGCCTCCGGGGGGGGGATCAGCCCCAGCATTTT,.,TRBJ1-5,.,TRBV5-1,14
CSVRMEPNTGELFF,TGCAGCGTCAGGATGGAGCCGAACACCGGGGAGCTGTTTTTT,.,TRBJ2-2,.,TRBV29-1,14
CASSTQGRGGEKLFF,TGCGCCAGCAGCACCCAGGGGAGGGGAGGGGAAAAACTGTTTTTT,once,TRBJ1-4,.,TRBV5-1,15
CASSQDAGNSYNEQFF,TGCGCCAGCAGCCAAGATGCGGGAAACTCCTACAATGAGCAGTTCTTC,.,TRBJ2-1,.,TRBV1,16
CASMSQKGGGTDTQYF,TGTGCCAGCATGAGTCAGAAGGGGGGCGGCACAGATACGCAGTATTTT,many,TRBJ2-3,.,TRBV6-8,16
CASPTGAYEQYF,TGTGCCAGCCCCACAGGAGCCTACGAGCAGTACTTC,few,TRBJ2-7,.,TRBV6-8,12
CASSDWTGGDEKLFF,TGTGCCAGCAGTGACTGGACAGGGGGAGATGAAAAACTGTTTTTT,many,TRBJ1-4,TRBD1,TRBV2,15
CASSPGGLASYNEQFF,TGTGCCAGCTCACCAGGAGGACTAGCTAGCTACAATGAGCAGTTCTTC,.,TRBJ2-1,TRBD2,TRBV18,16
CASSVYDRGQGYTF,TGTGCCAGCAGTGTATACGACAGGGGGCAAGGCTACACCTTC,.,TRBJ1-2,TRBD1,TRBV25-1,14
CASSLSGAPNYGYTF,TGTGCCAGCAGTTTATCCGGGGCCCCAAACTATGGCTACACCTTC,.,TRBJ1-2,.,TRBV28,15
CASSLDGAAYEQYF,TGTGCCAGCAGCTTAGACGGAGCAGCCTACGAGCAGTACTTC,.,TRBJ2-7,.,TRBV11-3,14
CASSSPRGEETQYF,TGTGCCAGCAGCTCTCCCAGGGGGGAAGAGACCCAGTACTTC,many,TRBJ2-5,.,TRBV11-3,14
CASSVGTANTGELFF,TGTGCCAGCAGCGTAGGGACAGCAAACACCGGGGAGCTGTTTTTT,few,TRBJ2-2,.,TRBV9,15
CASSSPSGRGDEKLFF,TGTGCCAGCAGTTCGCCCTCCGGCAGGGGAGACGAAAAACTGTTTTTT,.,TRBJ1-4,.,TRBV28,16
CASSRDAGGYQPQHF,TGTGCCAGCAGCCGAGACGCAGGGGGGTATCAGCCCCAGCATTTT,few,TRBJ1-5,TRBD1,TRBV11-3,15
CASSYGGQATDTQYF,TGTGCCAGCAGTTATGGGGGACAGGCCACAGATACGCAGTATTTT,.,TRBJ2-3,TRBD1,TRBV6-8,15
CASSLTGGAFYEQYF,TGTGCCAGCAGCCTCACAGGGGGCGCATTCTACGAGCAGTACTTC,.,TRBJ2-7,TRBD1,TRBV11-3,15
CASSLTGARGNTIYF,TGCGCCAGCAGCTTGACGGGGGCGCGCGGAAACACCATATATTTT,few,TRBJ1-3,.,TRBV5-1,15
CASSLRGGYGYTF,TGTGCCAGCAGTTTACGGGGGGGATATGGCTACACCTTC,few,TRBJ1-2,.,TRBV28,13
CASTGAGLSYNEQFF,TGTGCCAGCACCGGAGCGGGGCTGTCCTACAATGAGCAGTTCTTC,few,TRBJ2-1,TRBD2,TRBV6-8,15
CASSSSTGQPQHF,TGTGCCAGCAGTTCCTCGACGGGTCAGCCCCAGCATTTT,few,TRBJ1-5,.,TRBV6-8,13
CASSHPDTGELFF,TGTGCCAGCAGCCACCCGGACACCGGGGAGCTGTTTTTT,few,TRBJ2-2,.,TRBV16,13
CSSQEGTNTEAFF,TGCAGCTCTCAGGAGGGGACAAACACTGAAGCTTTCTTT,.,TRBJ1-1,.,TRBV29-1,13
CASSQREGRDGPTDTQYF,TGCGCCAGCAGCCAGCGAGAAGGCCGGGACGGCCCCACAGATACGCAGTATTTT,few,TRBJ2-3,.,TRBV4-1,18
CASSDLTVTNYGYTF,TGCGCCAGCAGTGATCTAACAGTTACTAACTATGGCTACACCTTC,.,TRBJ1-2,.,TRBV10-2,15
CASSNLGAVDTQYF,TGCGCCAGCAGTAATCTGGGGGCGGTGGATACGCAGTATTTT,once,TRBJ2-3,.,TRBV5-1,14
CASSLASGLDGYTF,TGCGCCAGCAGCTTGGCGTCAGGCCTCGATGGCTACACCTTC,.,TRBJ1-2,.,TRBV5-1,14
CATSRDLERVQPQHF,TGTGCCACCAGCAGAGACCTCGAAAGGGTCCAGCCCCAGCATTTT,.,TRBJ1-5,.,TRBV15,15
CASSLGQGGWAEQFF,TGTGCCAGCAGCCTAGGACAGGGAGGATGGGCTGAGCAGTTCTTC,.,TRBJ2-1,TRBD1,TRBV28,15
CASEAKYYGYTF,TGTGCCAGCGAAGCGAAATACTATGGCTACACCTTC,.,TRBJ1-2,.,TRBV28,12
CASSLGVRQPQHF,TGTGCCAGCAGCTTAGGGGTGAGGCAGCCCCAGCATTTT,.,TRBJ1-5,.,TRBV7-2,13
CASSSAGGMNTEAFF,TGCGCCAGCAGCTCCGCAGGGGGCATGAACACTGAAGCTTTCTTT,.,TRBJ1-1,TRBD1,TRBV5-1,15
CASSLGAGGNYEQYF,TGCGCCAGCAGCTTGGGAGCAGGGGGAAATTACGAGCAGTACTTC,.,TRBJ2-7,TRBD1,TRBV5-1,15